The clone carrying this T cell receptor (beta chain) appeared once. The sample belongs to a study of cytomegalovirus exposure and HLA in healthy donors. With 60 Vbeta and 13 Jbeta primers, the PCR was carried out. Assay: immunoSEQ multiplex PCR; the TCRdb copy retains only in-frame clones and omits some. The sample has 150,000 to 200,000 clones, approximately 86% seen once. The trim removed 0 bases at V and 3 bases at J, leaving 8 bases unmatched. The CDR3 has 16 amino acids. Germline CDR1 MRHNA, CDR2 SNTAGT. Sequencing was performed on PBMCs. The receptor was derived from a woman between 18 and 30 years old in good health and CMV-seronegative. The chain employs TRBV6-4 and TRBJ2-7, with TRBD2 identical over 7 bases. This CDR3 is CASSDSLGEGLYEQYF. In nucleotides, the CDR3 is TGTGCCAGCAGTGACTCTTTGGGGGAGGGTCTCTACGAGCAGTACTTC.